These T cell receptor beta chains were read from a single sample in a study of cytomegalovirus exposure and HLA in healthy donors. Generated by immunoSEQ multiplex PCR, the TCRdb table keeps only in-frame clones and is missing some. In the table there are over 70,000 clones, just under 75% of which are singletons. Sample: PBMCs. The source of these receptors is a human donor in good health. Both conserved end residues are part of each CDR3. The D gene is left open where the match is weak. Rows may omit the clone size; those that give it use once, few, many or a size class.

clone size: once; J gene: TRBJ2-5; V gene: TRBV4-2; D gene: .; CDR3 length: 13; CDR3 protein: CASSQERLREQYF; CDR3 DNA: TGTGCCAGCAGCCAAGAGCGTTTACGGGAGCAGTACTTC
clone size: .; J gene: TRBJ1-4; V gene: TRBV19; D gene: .; CDR3 length: 13; CDR3 protein: CATVDRNNEKLFF; CDR3 DNA: TGTGCCACCGTGGACAGAAATAATGAAAAACTGTTTTTT
clone size: .; J gene: TRBJ1-2; V gene: TRBV28; D gene: .; CDR3 length: 13; CDR3 protein: CASLRREGLGYTF; CDR3 DNA: TGTGCCAGCCTAAGGAGGGAGGGTTTAGGCTACACCTTC
clone size: .; J gene: TRBJ1-2; V gene: TRBV30; D gene: .; CDR3 length: 16; CDR3 protein: CAWSVPLDSKMTGYTF; CDR3 DNA: TGTGCCTGGAGTGTGCCCTTGGACTCAAAAATGACTGGCTACACCTTC
clone size: .; J gene: TRBJ2-7; V gene: TRBV9; D gene: TRBD1; CDR3 length: 15; CDR3 protein: CASSPSDRGLYEQYF; CDR3 DNA: TGTGCCAGCAGCCCCTCGGACAGGGGGCTCTACGAGCAGTACTTC
clone size: .; J gene: TRBJ2-1; V gene: TRBV5-4; D gene: TRBD1; CDR3 length: 13; CDR3 protein: CASRQGSYNEQFF; CDR3 DNA: TGTGCCAGCAGACAGGGGTCCTACAATGAGCAGTTCTTC
clone size: .; J gene: TRBJ1-2; V gene: TRBV4-1; D gene: .; CDR3 length: 16; CDR3 protein: CASSQDGRGANYGYTF; CDR3 DNA: TGCGCCAGCAGCCAAGATGGGAGGGGAGCTAACTATGGCTACACCTTC
clone size: .; J gene: TRBJ2-2; V gene: TRBV28; D gene: .; CDR3 length: 16; CDR3 protein: CATTGGGAQNTGELFF; CDR3 DNA: TGTGCCACCACTGGTGGAGGGGCACAAAACACCGGGGAGCTGTTTTTT
clone size: .; J gene: TRBJ2-3; V gene: TRBV5-1; D gene: TRBD1; CDR3 length: 14; CDR3 protein: CASRVDRGTDTQYF; CDR3 DNA: TGCGCCAGCAGAGTTGACAGGGGAACAGATACGCAGTATTTT
clone size: .; J gene: TRBJ2-1; V gene: TRBV5-1; D gene: TRBD2; CDR3 length: 16; CDR3 protein: CASSLEATSGTNEQFF; CDR3 DNA: TGCGCCAGCAGCTTGGAGGCAACTAGCGGGACCAATGAGCAGTTCTTC